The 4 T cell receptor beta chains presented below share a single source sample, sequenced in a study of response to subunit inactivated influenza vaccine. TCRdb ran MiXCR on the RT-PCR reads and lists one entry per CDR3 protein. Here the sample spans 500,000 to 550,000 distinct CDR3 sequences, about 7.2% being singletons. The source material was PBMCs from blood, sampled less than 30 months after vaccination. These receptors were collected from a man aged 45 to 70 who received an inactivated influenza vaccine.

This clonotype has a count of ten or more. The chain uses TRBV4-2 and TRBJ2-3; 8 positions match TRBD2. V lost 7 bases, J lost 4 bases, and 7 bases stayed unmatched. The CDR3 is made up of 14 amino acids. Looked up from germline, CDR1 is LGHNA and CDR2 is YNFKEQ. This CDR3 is CASNSGSWADTQYF. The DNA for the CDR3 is TGTGCCAGCAACAGCGGGAGTTGGGCAGATACGCAGTATTTT.

Here the CDR3 DNA reads TGCGCCAGCAGCCAAGATTGGGCAACAATTGAGTACTTC. It translates to CASSQDWATIEYF. The V and J genes are TRBV4-1 and TRBJ2-4; D unresolved. V was shortened by 0 bases and J by 14 bases, with 14 bases between the two germline ends. The CDR3 runs 13 residues. The germline gives CDR1 MGHRA, CDR2 YSYEKL.

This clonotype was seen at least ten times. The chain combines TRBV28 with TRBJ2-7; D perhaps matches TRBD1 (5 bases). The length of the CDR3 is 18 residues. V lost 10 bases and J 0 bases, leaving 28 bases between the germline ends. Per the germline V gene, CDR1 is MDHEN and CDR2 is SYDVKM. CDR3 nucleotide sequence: TGTGCCAACAGGCTCGCTCCCTGGCAGGCAAACGACTCCTACGAGCAGTACTTC. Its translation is CANRLAPWQANDSYEQYF.

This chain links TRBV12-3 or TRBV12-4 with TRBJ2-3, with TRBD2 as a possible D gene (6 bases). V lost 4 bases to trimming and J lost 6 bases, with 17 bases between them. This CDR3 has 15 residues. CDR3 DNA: TGTGCCAGCAGTTACTCGACTAGTGGAGGGGATACGCAGTATTTT. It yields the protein CASSYSTSGGDTQYF.